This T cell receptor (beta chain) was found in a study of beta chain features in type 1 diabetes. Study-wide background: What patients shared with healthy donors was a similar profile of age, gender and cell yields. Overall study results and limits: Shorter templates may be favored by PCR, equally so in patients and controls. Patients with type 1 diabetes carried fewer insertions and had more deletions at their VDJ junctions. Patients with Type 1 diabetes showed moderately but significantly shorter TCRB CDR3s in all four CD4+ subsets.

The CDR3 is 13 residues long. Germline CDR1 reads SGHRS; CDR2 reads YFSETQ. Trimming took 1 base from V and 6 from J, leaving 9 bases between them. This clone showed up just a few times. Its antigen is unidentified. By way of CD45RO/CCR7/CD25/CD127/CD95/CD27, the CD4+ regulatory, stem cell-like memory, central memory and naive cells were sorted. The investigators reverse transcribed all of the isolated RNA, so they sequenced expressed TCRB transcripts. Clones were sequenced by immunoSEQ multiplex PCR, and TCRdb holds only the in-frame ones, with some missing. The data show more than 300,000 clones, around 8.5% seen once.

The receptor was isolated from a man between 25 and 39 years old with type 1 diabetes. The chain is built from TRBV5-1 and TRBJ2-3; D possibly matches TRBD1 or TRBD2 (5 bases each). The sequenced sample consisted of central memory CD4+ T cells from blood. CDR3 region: CASSLPGSDTQYF. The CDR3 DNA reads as TGCGCCAGCAGCTTGCCAGGGAGCGATACGCAGTATTTT.